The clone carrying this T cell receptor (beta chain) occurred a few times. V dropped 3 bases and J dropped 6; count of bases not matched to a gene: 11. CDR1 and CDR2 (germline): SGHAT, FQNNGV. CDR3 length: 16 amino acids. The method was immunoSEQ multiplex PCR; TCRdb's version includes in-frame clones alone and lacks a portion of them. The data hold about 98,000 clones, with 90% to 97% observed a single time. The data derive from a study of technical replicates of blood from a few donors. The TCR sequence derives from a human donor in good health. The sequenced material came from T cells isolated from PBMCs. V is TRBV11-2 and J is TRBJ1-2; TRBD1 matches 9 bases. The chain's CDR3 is CASSFNPGQGIHGYTF. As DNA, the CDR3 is TGTGCCAGCAGCTTTAATCCGGGACAGGGTATTCATGGCTACACCTTC.